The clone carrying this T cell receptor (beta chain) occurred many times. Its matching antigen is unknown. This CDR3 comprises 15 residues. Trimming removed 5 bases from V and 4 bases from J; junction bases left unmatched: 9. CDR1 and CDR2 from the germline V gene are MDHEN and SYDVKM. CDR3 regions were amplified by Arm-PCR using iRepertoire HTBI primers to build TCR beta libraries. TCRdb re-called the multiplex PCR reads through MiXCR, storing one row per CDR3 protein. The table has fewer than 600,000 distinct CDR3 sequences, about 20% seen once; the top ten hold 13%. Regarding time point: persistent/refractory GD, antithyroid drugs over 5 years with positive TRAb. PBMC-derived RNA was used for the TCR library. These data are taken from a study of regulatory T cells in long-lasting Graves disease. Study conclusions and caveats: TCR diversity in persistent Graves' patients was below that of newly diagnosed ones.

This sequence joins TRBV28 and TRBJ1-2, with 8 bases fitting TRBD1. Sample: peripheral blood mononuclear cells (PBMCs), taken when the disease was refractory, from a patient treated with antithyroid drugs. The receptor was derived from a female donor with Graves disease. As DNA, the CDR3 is TGTGCCAGCAGTCCCAGGACAGGGAATTTCTATGGCTACACCTTC. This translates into CASSPRTGNFYGYTF.